This T cell receptor (beta chain) emerged from a study of cytomegalovirus exposure and HLA in healthy donors. PCR used 60 Vbeta primers and 13 Jbeta primers. This table comes from immunoSEQ multiplex PCR, and its TCRdb copy is limited to in-frame clones, with some not included. The repertoire holds approximately 280,000 clones, around 90% seen once, with 2% to 3% in the top ten. The CDR3 runs to 14 residues. Per germline, CDR1 SGDLS and CDR2 YYNGEE. Trimming took 3 bases from V and 0 from J, leaving 10 bases between them. This clone was seen a few times. The sample was PBMCs. This receptor was taken from a woman under 30 in good health and CMV-seronegative. The gene calls are TRBV9 and TRBJ2-7, with D possibly matching TRBD1 (7 bases). The CDR3 is CASSAGGTSYEQYF. CDR3 DNA sequence: TGTGCCAGCAGCGCAGGGGGGACCTCCTACGAGCAGTACTTC.